The TCR beta chain described here comes from a study of blood T cell repertoires in COVID-19. Looking at the study overall: COVID-19 samples, acute and convalescent, were from the United States, Italy and Spain.

How the authors handled the data: Nucleated cell counts were estimated from reference gene primer amplification. The assay was immunoSEQ multiplex PCR, and TCRdb's table has in-frame clones only and misses some. That table furnishes V, J and clone size, whereas the DNA furnished D and trimming. Of about 400,000 clones in the sample, 89% were seen once. Input material: peripheral blood. This receptor was taken from a man aged 35-49 years with acute or convalescent COVID-19.

CDR3 in DNA: TGTGCCAGCAGCTTAGGGGGACAGAGTTTCTTT. It encodes CASSLGGQSFF. V gene TRBV7-2 combines with J gene TRBJ1-1; 7 nucleotides match TRBD1. V was pared by 1 base and J by 13 bases, with 3 bases of the junction left unmatched. Per germline, CDR1 SGHTA and CDR2 FQGNSA. The CDR3 has 11 residues. The full variable domain, with the rest looked up from reference TRBV7-2 and TRBJ1-1, is GAGVSQSPSNKVTEKGKDVELRCDPISGHTALYWYRQSLGQGLEFLIYFQGNSAPDKSGLPSDRFSAERTGGSVSTLTIQRTQQEDSAVYLCASSLGGQSFFGQGTRLTVV.